These 13 T cell receptor beta chains were sequenced from one sample in a study of radiotherapy plus CTLA-4 blockade in lung cancer. Clones were read by immunoSEQ multiplex PCR, and TCRdb kept only the in-frame ones, dropping some. The sample comprises over 14,000 clones, over 75% of which are singletons, and around 14% rests with the top ten. Here the sequenced sample was peripheral blood, taken from a patient treated with radiotherapy plus ipilimumab. The receptor source for this set is a human donor with non-small cell lung cancer that progressed on radiotherapy plus ipilimumab. Some clones in this sample may be carry-over from other donors' samples.

This sequence joins TRBV4-1 and TRBJ2-7, with 8 bases matching TRBD1. The CDR3 has 15 residues. The germline V gene has CDR1 MGHRA and CDR2 YSYEKL. The trim removed 0 bases at V and 3 bases at J, leaving 4 bases unmatched. CDR3 residues: CASSQDRQGIYEQYF. Here the CDR3 DNA reads TGCGCCAGCAGCCAAGATAGACAGGGGATCTACGAGCAGTACTTC.

This clone has just one count. This rearrangement joins TRBV1 to TRBJ2-1; the table gives TRBD1 as D, unverified against the DNA. TRBV1 is flagged as a pseudogene. The CDR3 length is 17 residues. The DNA of the CDR3 is TGCACCAGCAGCCAGGGGGCAGGGGAAAGCTCCTACAATGAGCAGTTCTTC. Its translation: CTSSQGAGESSYNEQFF.

This clone has a single count. The rearrangement joins TRBV30 to TRBJ1-2; 9 bases align to TRBD1. With 2 bases clipped from V and 4 bases from J, the junction kept 2 bases outside the gene matches. This CDR3 region has 13 residues. Germline assignment: CDR1 GTSNPN and CDR2 SVGIG (reference sequence). CDR3 sequence: CAWSMDRGYGYTF. CDR3 DNA: TGTGCCTGGAGTATGGACAGGGGCTATGGCTACACCTTC.

The chain couples TRBV30 to TRBJ1-1; TRBD1 aligns across 9 bases. Per germline, CDR1 GTSNPN and CDR2 SVGIG (reference sequence). The CDR3 is 13 amino acids. Trimming at V came to 5 bases and at J to 2 bases, leaving 3 bases not matched to a gene. The CDR3 spells CAWEQGANTEAFF. The CDR3 DNA sequence: TGTGCCTGGGAACAGGGGGCCAACACTGAAGCTTTCTTT.

The chain employs TRBV6-6 and TRBJ2-7, with a possible D match to TRBD2 (6 bases). The germline V gene encodes CDR1 MNHNY and CDR2 SVGAGI (reference sequence). This CDR3 has 15 amino acids. V was trimmed by 4 bases and J by 6 bases, leaving 19 bases between them. This CDR3 reads CASSSRRGGYGEQYF. The CDR3 region has the DNA TGTGCCAGCAGTTCCCGGCGGGGTGGGTATGGCGAGCAGTACTTC.

This clone was counted a single time. The chain has TRBV7-8 and TRBJ2-1; TRBD2 is a possible D gene (7 bases). This CDR3 has 16 residues. Germline V gene sequence: CDR1 SGHVS, CDR2 FQNEAQ. Trimming took 0 bases from V and 2 from J, leaving 11 bases between them. The CDR3 DNA sequence: TGTGCCAGCAGCTTAGCAAGGGGGGGCCCCTACAATGAGCAGTTCTTC. Its translation: CASSLARGGPYNEQFF. Full variable domain (outside the CDR3, taken from reference TRBV7-8 and TRBJ2-1): GAGVSQSPRYKVAKRGQDVALRCDPISGHVSLFWYQQALGQGPEFLTYFQNEAQLDKSGLPSDRFFAERPEGSVSTLKIQRTQQEDSAVYLCASSLARGGPYNEQFFGPGTRLTVL.

This sequence joins TRBV5-6 and TRBJ1-3; the D is unclear. Deletions cut 7 bases from V and 1 base from J, with 15 bases between. The germline V gene encodes CDR1 SGHDT and CDR2 YYEEEE. The CDR3 spans 15 residues. The CDR3 is CASEVTGYSGNTIYF. In DNA form, the CDR3 reads TGTGCCAGCGAAGTAACGGGATATTCTGGAAACACCATATATTTT. The whole variable domain, filled in from reference TRBV5-6 and TRBJ1-3, reads DAGVTQSPTHLIKTRGQQVTLRCSPKSGHDTVSWYQQALGQGPQFIFQYYEEEERQRGNFPDRFSGHQFPNYSSELNVNALLLGDSALYLCASEVTGYSGNTIYFGEGSWLTVV.

This chain joins TRBV5-8 and TRBJ2-3, with TRBD2 matching over 8 bases. V lost 2 bases and J lost 2; bases outside the gene matches: 7. The germline V gene has CDR1 SGHTS and CDR2 YDEGEE. This CDR3 spans 16 amino acids. The CDR3 DNA sequence: TGTGCCAGCAGCTTCGGGACTAGGGGCACCACAGATACGCAGTATTTT. It is translated as CASSFGTRGTTDTQYF. Together with reference TRBV5-8 and TRBJ2-3, the CDR3 gives the full variable domain: EAGVTQSPTHLIKTRGQQATLRCSPISGHTSVYWYQQALGLGLQFLLWYDEGEERNRGNFPPRFSGRQFPNYSSELNVNALELEDSALYLCASSFGTRGTTDTQYFGPGTRLTVL.

The V and J genes are TRBV11-3 and TRBJ2-6; 8 bases are shared with TRBD1. The V gene end was trimmed by 5 bases and the J gene end by 2 bases; junction bases not matched to a gene: 14. The CDR3 is 19 residues long. The germline V gene has CDR1 SGHNT and CDR2 YENEEA. The CDR3 DNA is TGTGCCAGCAGCCCCCGGACAGGGAATGTTGGGGCTGGGGCCAACGTCCTGACTTTC. This translates into CASSPRTGNVGAGANVLTF.

This rearrangement joins TRBV6-6 to TRBJ1-5; D remains ambiguous. V lost 4 bases and J lost 2, with 12 bases in between. The CDR3 length is 15 residues. Germline V gene sequence: CDR1 MNHNY, CDR2 SVGAGI (reference sequence). The CDR3 coding sequence is TGTGCCAGCAGTTTTGGTGGCGGGGGCAATCAGCCCCAGCATTTT. Protein sequence: CASSFGGGGNQPQHF.

V and J are TRBV29-1 and TRBJ1-2; 8 bases are shared with TRBD1. Trimming cost V 2 bases and J 4 bases; bases outside gene matches: 6. The V gene's germline CDR1 is SQVTM and CDR2 ANQGSEA. The CDR3 runs to 14 residues. The CDR3 DNA follows: TGCAGCGTTGAAATGGACAGGGCCCTCTATGGCTACACCTTC. It specifies CSVEMDRALYGYTF.

Judged by abundance, this clone is medium-sized. The J gene is TRBJ2-3, the V gene TRBV15; D is unresolved. This CDR3 comprises 13 residues. Germline V CDR1 and CDR2: LNHNV, YYDKDF (reference sequence). Trimming stripped 0 bases from V and 5 bases from J, with 6 bases between. In DNA form, the CDR3 reads TGTGCCACCAGCAGAGATAGAGTAGATACGCAGTATTTT. Translating it yields CATSRDRVDTQYF.

This rearrangement joins TRBV5-1 to TRBJ1-3; TRBD1 aligns across 7 bases. The germline V gene encodes CDR1 SGHRS and CDR2 YFSETQ. The CDR3 runs 16 residues. V lost 4 bases and J lost 4; bases outside the gene matches: 11. The CDR3: CASSPEATGLGNTIYF. The DNA of the CDR3 is TGCGCCAGCAGCCCGGAGGCGACAGGGCTGGGAAACACCATATATTTT.